The text below deals with one T cell receptor beta chain. Its target is unknown. The repertoire was sequenced with immunoSEQ multiplex PCR; TCRdb's copy has only in-frame clones and lacks some. The sample carries fewer than 5,500 clones, approximately 87% recorded once. CDR3 length: 13 residues. Trimming took 5 bases from V and 0 from J, leaving 10 bases between them. Germline V CDR1 and CDR2: SQVTM, ANQGSEA. The sample belongs to a study of immune evolution from preneoplasia to lung adenocarcinoma. Study-wide results and limits: Top clone frequencies peaked in normal lung, apparently declining through invasive adenocarcinoma.

This sequence originates from a person aged 60-80 years with lung adenocarcinoma. Sequencing was performed on FFPE minimally invasive lung adenocarcinoma tissue. The V and J genes are TRBV29-1 and TRBJ1-1; possibly TRBD1 for D (6 bases). CDR3: CSVQGQLNTEAFF. Written as DNA, the CDR3 is TGCAGCGTTCAGGGACAACTGAACACTGAAGCTTTCTTT.